This TCR beta chain was found in a study of CD8+ T cells in alopecia areata. Whole-study context: Patients in the treated group were given tofacitinib by mouth, 5 to 10 mg twice a day.

Indicated treatment: oral pan-JAK inhibitor, 5-10 mg twice daily. Punch biopsies of lesional scalp, plus peripheral blood, were taken from alopecia areata patients. About this clone: Its specificity is unknown.

Notes on the study in general: Tofacitinib significantly decreased scalp clonality and expanded CD8+ clones among top 100. Many of the expanded lesional clones endured in scalp and blood while on tofacitinib.

RNA extraction and reverse transcription yielded cDNA as sequencing template. Here immunoSEQ multiplex PCR was the method, and the copy in TCRdb shows in-frame clones only, minus some. Counted here are approximately 210,000 clones, 64% occurring once; the ten biggest clones make up 4% to 5%. The ends were cut back, 4 bases at V and 5 bases at J, with 5 bases in the middle. The length of the CDR3 is 11 residues. CDR1 and CDR2 (germline): SEHNR, FQNEAQ (reference sequence). The clonotype comes from a human donor with alopecia areata. The sequenced sample was CD4+ T cells sorted from blood, obtained at week 4, from a patient treated with tofacitinib. The chain joins TRBV7-9 to TRBJ1-1; no clear D. The CDR3 here is CASSSGTEAFF. The DNA of the CDR3 is TGTGCCAGCAGCTCCGGGACTGAAGCTTTCTTT.